What follows are 29 T cell receptor beta chains derived from one specimen sequenced in a study of cytomegalovirus exposure and HLA in healthy donors. The PCR used 60 Vbeta and 13 Jbeta primers. Produced via immunoSEQ multiplex PCR; TCRdb's table is partial and in-frame only. This sample has around 130,000 clones, with approximately 80% found just once. Input material: PBMCs. The receptor set was obtained from a man aged 45-65 years in good health and CMV-seronegative.

The rearrangement uses TRBV6-5 and TRBJ1-2; TRBD1 matches at 10 bases. The CDR3 is 15 residues long. With 6 bases clipped from V and 14 bases from J, the junction kept 18 bases outside the gene matches. The V gene's germline CDR1 is MNHEY and CDR2 SVGAGI. CDR3: CASSKTQRTGGLQTF. CDR3 coding DNA: TGTGCCAGCAGCAAAACACAACGGACAGGGGGTCTTCAGACCTTC.

The CDR3 loop reads CASSKYPETQYF. CDR3 bases: TGTGCCAGCAGCAAATATCCGGAGACCCAGTACTTC. This sequence joins TRBV21-1 and TRBJ2-5; no check of the table's D call, TRBD2, against the DNA was made. TRBV21-1 is recorded as a pseudogene. CDR3 size: 12 residues.

This clone is a singleton in its sample. The rearrangement joins TRBV9 to TRBJ1-5; 9 bases align to TRBD1. This CDR3 comprises 14 residues. In germline, CDR1 is SGDLS, CDR2 YYNGEE. V lost 3 bases to trimming and J lost 6 bases; unmatched junction nucleotides: 4. This CDR3 reads CASSGGQGGQPQHF. Here the CDR3 DNA reads TGTGCCAGCAGCGGGGGACAGGGTGGTCAGCCCCAGCATTTT.

This chain uses TRBV27 with TRBJ1-1, with 8 bases fitting TRBD1. CDR3 length: 13 amino acids. With 6 bases clipped from V and 4 bases from J, the junction kept 4 bases outside the gene matches. The germline V gene encodes CDR1 MNHEY and CDR2 SMNVEV (reference sequence). The CDR3, as DNA: TGTGCCAGCAGCAGGGGGCGCGGCACTGAAGCTTTCTTT. Its translation: CASSRGRGTEAFF.

This chain connects TRBV6-6 to TRBJ2-5, with 13 bases matching TRBD2. Unmatched junction bases numbered 10, after V lost 6 bases and J lost 9 bases. This CDR3 contains 15 residues. Germline CDR1 and CDR2: MNHNY and SVGAGI (reference sequence). The CDR3 nucleotides read TGTGCCAGCAGAATACTAGCGGGAGGGTTCGGAGCCCAGTACTTC. Translating it yields CASRILAGGFGAQYF.

This clone was seen only once. The V and J genes are TRBV7-8 and TRBJ2-3; the D gene is possibly TRBD2 (5 bases). Germline lookup yields CDR1 SGHVS and CDR2 FQNEAQ. With 0 bases removed from V and 1 base from J, the gap between germline ends came to 11 bases. The CDR3 is 16 amino acids. The CDR3, as DNA: TGTGCCAGCAGCTTAGCGTCCCTACTAGGCACAGATACGCAGTATTTT. Encoded protein: CASSLASLLGTDTQYF.

Points on this clone: An end of the junction differs from the germline gene, which may be a read error. The chain employs TRBV2 and TRBJ2-7; 13 bases are shared with TRBD2. Germline V gene lookup returns CDR1 SNHLY and CDR2 FYNNEI. The CDR3 has 11 residues. This CDR3 reads CASRGLAGSIF. In DNA form, the CDR3 reads TGTGCCAGCAGGGGACTAGCGGGATCTATTTTC. Supplemented by reference TRBV2 and TRBJ2-7, the full variable domain reads EPEVTQTPSHQVTQMGQEVILRCVPISNHLYFYWYRQILGQKVEFLVSFYNNEISEKSEIFDDQFSVERPDGSNFTLKIRSTKLEDSAMYFCASRGLAGSIFGPGTRLTVT.

The CDR3 DNA reads TGCGCCAGCAGCTGGGGGACAGGGACGAACACTGAAGCTTTCTTT. This translates into CASSWGTGTNTEAFF. The chain has TRBV5-1 and TRBJ1-1; 9 positions match TRBD1. There are 15 residues in the CDR3. Germline V lookup: CDR1 SGHRS, CDR2 YFSETQ. V gave up 3 bases and J gave up 1 base; unmatched junction bases: 4.

This clone was detected only once. The J gene is TRBJ2-2, the V gene TRBV7-9; D perhaps matches TRBD1 (6 bases). Trimming cost V 5 bases and J 5 bases, with 12 bases left between them. The germline V gene encodes CDR1 SEHNR and CDR2 FQNEAQ (reference sequence). CDR3 size: 14 residues. The CDR3 nucleotides are TGTGCCAGCAGCGCCAGGGGTATAACCGGGGAGCTGTTTTTT. Translating gives CASSARGITGELFF.

This chain uses TRBV6-5 with TRBJ1-2; D possibly corresponds to TRBD1 (5 bases). This CDR3 is 15 amino acids long. The V gene's germline CDR1 is MNHEY and CDR2 SVGAGI. The V and J ends lost 5 bases and 4 bases respectively, with 17 bases between them. CDR3 protein: CASSSPRDGLYGYTF. In DNA, the CDR3 is TGTGCCAGCAGTAGTCCGCGGGACGGCCTCTATGGCTACACCTTC.

V usage is TRBV2 and J usage is TRBJ1-2, with TRBD1 as a possible D gene (5 bases). This CDR3 comprises 17 residues. CDR1 and CDR2 (germline): SNHLY, FYNNEI. V was shortened by 3 bases and J by 4 bases, with 21 bases between the two germline ends. The CDR3 DNA reads as TGTGCCAGCAGTGAGGAGGGATTTAGTCTGGGGGGCTATGGCTACACCTTC. Protein sequence: CASSEEGFSLGGYGYTF. The entire variable domain, with the rest obtained from reference TRBV2 and TRBJ1-2, is as follows: EPEVTQTPSHQVTQMGQEVILRCVPISNHLYFYWYRQILGQKVEFLVSFYNNEISEKSEIFDDQFSVERPDGSNFTLKIRSTKLEDSAMYFCASSEEGFSLGGYGYTFGSGTRLTVV.

The rearrangement links TRBV29-1 to TRBJ1-1; D may be TRBD1 (5 bases). This CDR3 is 15 amino acids long. V lost 4 bases, J lost 1 base, and 16 bases lay in between. CDR1 is SQVTM, CDR2 ANQGSEA, per germline. The CDR3 DNA reads as TGCAGCGTTGGAGGGACGGGAGGGACGAACACTGAAGCTTTCTTT. This gives the protein CSVGGTGGTNTEAFF.

The chain has TRBV28 and TRBJ1-2; D is possibly TRBD1 (5 bases). Trimming removed 2 bases from V and 4 bases from J, with 11 bases in between. Germline V lookup: CDR1 MDHEN, CDR2 SYDVKM. The CDR3 has 14 amino acids. The CDR3 DNA sequence: TGTGCCAGCAGTTTAGAGGCCGGGGGCTATGGCTACACCTTC. Its protein is CASSLEAGGYGYTF.

This clone occurred a few times. The gene calls are TRBV21-1 and TRBJ2-1; the table's D gene call, TRBD2, was not cross checked with the DNA. TRBV21-1 is marked as a pseudogene. This CDR3 is 19 amino acids long. DNA for the CDR3: TGTGCCAGCAGCAAGGCCGCTAGCGGGAGTCCAGGACCGGACAATGAGCAGTTCTTC. Translation: CASSKAASGSPGPDNEQFF.

The chain carries TRBV19 and TRBJ2-5; unclear D gene. This CDR3 contains 12 residues. V was clipped by 8 bases and J by 5 bases, with 12 bases between them. Germline values: CDR1 LNHDA, CDR2 SQIVND (reference sequence). DNA for the CDR3: TGTGCCAGTTCCCCTAGTGCGGAGACCCAGTACTTC. It specifies CASSPSAETQYF.

This chain uses TRBV4-1 with TRBJ1-2; 7 bases match TRBD1. With V trimmed by 4 bases and J by 2 bases, 10 bases remained unmatched. The CDR3 covers 16 residues. In germline, CDR1 is MGHRA, CDR2 YSYEKL. This CDR3 is CASSPGRDSVNYGYTF. The CDR3 DNA sequence: TGCGCCAGCAGCCCAGGGCGGGACAGCGTAAACTATGGCTACACCTTC.

Concerning this clone itself: At one of its ends the junction is not consistent with the germline gene, which may arise from a read error. For the CDR3, the DNA is TGCGCCAGCAGCGTGGACAGGGCAAGAGGCGGGAGTGGTAACTTC. Protein: CASSVDRARGGSGNF. The genes are TRBV5-1 and TRBJ2-5, with D possibly TRBD1 on 8 matching bases. There are 15 residues in the CDR3. Germline V gene data show CDR1 as SGHRS and CDR2 as YFSETQ.

The V gene is TRBV28, the J gene TRBJ2-7, with 11 bases matching TRBD2. The V and J ends lost 2 bases and 1 base, in that order; junction bases with no gene match: 4. The CDR3 is 16 residues long. CDR1 MDHEN and CDR2 SYDVKM come from the germline V gene. The DNA for the CDR3 is TGTGCCAGCAGTTTAGGTAGCGGGAGGGGTTCCTACGAGCAGTACTTC. Translating it yields CASSLGSGRGSYEQYF.

The chain links TRBV7-2 to TRBJ2-3; TRBD2 matches at 12 bases. Germline CDR1 and CDR2: SGHTA and FQGNSA. This CDR3 has 17 amino acids. V was pared by 5 bases and J by 1 base, with 7 bases of the junction left unmatched. CDR3 in amino acids: CASSRTSGIMGTDTQYF. The CDR3, as DNA: TGTGCCAGCAGCCGGACTAGCGGGATAATGGGCACAGATACGCAGTATTTT.

V usage is TRBV28 and J usage is TRBJ1-1; D remains unclear. CDR1 is MDHEN and CDR2 is SYDVKM in the germline V gene. Trimming left V 4 bases short and J 5 bases short, with 11 bases between. The CDR3 covers 13 residues. This chain's CDR3 is CASSYRPRTEAFF. The DNA for the CDR3 is TGTGCCAGCAGTTACCGGCCGCGGACTGAAGCTTTCTTT.

This clone has more than one count but fewer than ten. The chain links TRBV10-3 to TRBJ1-5, with D unclear. The CDR3 is 13 amino acids. Germline V gene sequence: CDR1 ENHRY, CDR2 SYGVKD. V shed 5 bases and J shed 5 bases, with 10 bases lying between them. The DNA for the CDR3 is TGTGCCATCAGTCTGGCAGATGATCAGCCCCAGCATTTT. This encodes CAISLADDQPQHF.

This clone came up once. The chain carries TRBV6-4 and TRBJ2-7; perhaps TRBD2 as D (5 bases). Trimming cost V 5 bases and J 3 bases, with 11 bases left between them. Germline lookup yields CDR1 MRHNA and CDR2 SNTAGT. The length of the CDR3 is 13 residues. The CDR3 region has the DNA TGTGCCAGCAGTCCAGAGGCGGGCTACGAGCAGTACTTC. This encodes CASSPEAGYEQYF.

The chain is built from TRBV10-3 and TRBJ2-7, with D perhaps matching TRBD2 (7 bases). Per the germline V gene, CDR1 is ENHRY and CDR2 is SYGVKD. Trimming cost V 1 base and J 7 bases, with 17 bases left between them. The CDR3 length is 15 residues. CDR3 region: CAISELEAGRGEQYF. For the CDR3, the DNA is TGTGCCATCAGTGAGTTAGAAGCGGGAAGGGGGGAGCAGTACTTC.

The V gene is TRBV27, the J gene TRBJ2-1, with TRBD2 matching over 10 bases. This CDR3 is built from 15 residues. CDR1 and CDR2 from the germline V gene are MNHEY and SMNVEV (reference sequence). V was clipped by 1 base and J by 9 bases; unmatched bases: 6. The CDR3 DNA reads as TGTGCCAGCAGTTTATACCCTAGCGGGAGTAGTGAGCAGTTCTTC. It is translated as CASSLYPSGSSEQFF.

The chain links TRBV29-1 to TRBJ2-1; TRBD2 matches at 9 bases. The CDR3 has 16 residues. V lost 6 bases to trimming and J lost 8 bases; unmatched junction nucleotides: 17. The germline gives CDR1 SQVTM, CDR2 ANQGSEA. CDR3 bases: TGCAGCGTCCGAAAGAATGGCGGGAGGGCCTGGGATGAGCAGTTCTTC. This sequence encodes CSVRKNGGRAWDEQFF.

The chain couples TRBV6-5 to TRBJ2-5, with TRBD2 as a possible D gene (5 bases). The CDR3 is 13 amino acids. V was clipped by 2 bases and J by 5 bases, with 9 bases between them. CDR1 is MNHEY and CDR2 is SVGAGI in the germline V gene. The CDR3 sequence: CASSYRGIETQYF. The CDR3 DNA reads TGTGCCAGCAGTTACCGGGGAATTGAGACCCAGTACTTC.

V gene TRBV28 combines with J gene TRBJ2-7; D unresolved. Per germline, CDR1 MDHEN and CDR2 SYDVKM. This CDR3 spans 13 amino acids. Trimming took off 4 bases at V and 2 bases at J, with 9 bases between the two ends. CDR3 amino acids: CASSYDGAYEQYF. DNA of the CDR3: TGTGCCAGCAGTTACGACGGAGCCTACGAGCAGTACTTC.

V usage is TRBV28 and J usage is TRBJ2-3; 9 bases agree with TRBD1. The V gene end was trimmed by 4 bases and the J gene end by 3 bases; junction bases not matched to a gene: 11. Germline lookup yields CDR1 MDHEN and CDR2 SYDVKM. The CDR3 runs 17 residues. Here the CDR3 DNA reads TGTGCCAGCAGTTCTATCCCACAGGGGGCGCGAACAGATACGCAGTATTTT. Translation: CASSSIPQGARTDTQYF.

The chain uses TRBV28 and TRBJ2-1; the match to TRBD2 covers 11 bases. CDR3 size: 17 residues. Germline V gives CDR1 MDHEN, CDR2 SYDVKM. The V and J ends lost 1 base and 5 bases, in that order; junction bases with no gene match: 7. CDR3 DNA sequence: TGTGCCAGCAGTTTATTTCTAGCGGGAGGCCAAAACAATGAGCAGTTCTTC. It encodes CASSLFLAGGQNNEQFF.